Presented here are 25 T cell receptor beta chains from one specimen sequenced in a study of beta chain features in type 1 diabetes. Isolated RNA was reverse transcribed in full, so expressed TCRB transcripts were sequenced. TCRdb's table, derived via immunoSEQ multiplex PCR, lists solely in-frame clones and lacks some. The data show around 340,000 clones, 7% to 9% seen once. The source material was central memory CD4+ T cells from blood. The receptors here all came from a woman aged 18-35 years in good health.

The J gene is TRBJ2-1, the V gene TRBV7-2; D ambiguous. The CDR3 is made up of 13 amino acids. V shed 4 bases and J shed 7 bases, with 11 bases lying between them. Germline assignment: CDR1 SGHTA and CDR2 FQGNSA. The chain's CDR3 is CASSSRGVNEQFF. Here the CDR3 DNA reads TGTGCCAGCAGCTCTCGTGGGGTGAATGAGCAGTTCTTC.

Many counts were recorded for this clone. V gene TRBV25-1 combines with J gene TRBJ2-1; TRBD2 might be the D (6 bases). V dropped 8 bases and J dropped 3 bases, with 14 bases sitting between them. The CDR3 loop spans 14 amino acids. Germline assignment: CDR1 MGHDK and CDR2 SYGVNS. CDR3 residues: CASSGAVGYNEQFF. In DNA, the CDR3 is TGTGCCAGCTCGGGAGCCGTTGGCTACAATGAGCAGTTCTTC.

This clone was counted at least ten times. The V and J genes are TRBV11-1 and TRBJ2-3, with a tentative D call TRBD1 (5 bases). The CDR3 is 12 amino acids. Deletions cut 1 base from V and 7 bases from J, with 6 bases between. Germline loops: CDR1 SGHAT, CDR2 FQDESV (reference sequence). CDR3 amino acids: CASSLEGYTQYF. The CDR3 DNA follows: TGTGCCAGCAGCTTAGAGGGGTATACGCAGTATTTT.

The J gene is TRBJ2-7, the V gene TRBV27; D may match TRBD1 or TRBD2 (7 bases each). The germline CDR1 and CDR2 sequences are MNHEY and SMNVEV (reference sequence). V lost 4 bases, J lost 6 bases, and 25 bases lay in between. This CDR3 is built from 17 residues. CDR3 residues: CASSSPGGGGMNSEQYF. The CDR3 coding sequence is TGTGCCAGCAGTTCCCCAGGGGGGGGCGGAATGAATTCCGAGCAGTACTTC.

The V gene is TRBV28, the J gene TRBJ2-1; 9 nucleotides align to TRBD2. The germline V gene has CDR1 MDHEN and CDR2 SYDVKM. J lost 9 bases, V lost 5 bases, and 11 bases had no gene match. The CDR3 totals 15 residues. CDR3 nucleotide sequence: TGTGCCAGCAGTCACCGACTAGCGGAGATGGGTGAGCAGTTCTTC. Translated, it gives CASSHRLAEMGEQFF.

This clone came up a few times. This chain connects TRBV5-1 to TRBJ2-3; no clear D. This CDR3 is built from 15 residues. CDR1 SGHRS and CDR2 YFSETQ come from the germline V gene. V lost 4 bases and J 0 bases, leaving 12 bases between the germline ends. CDR3: CASSTVGDSTDTQYF. DNA of the CDR3: TGCGCCAGCAGCACCGTGGGCGATAGCACAGATACGCAGTATTTT.

The genes are TRBV7-9 and TRBJ1-4; D call uncertain. V lost 4 bases, J lost 3 bases, and 15 bases lay in between. This CDR3 has 16 residues. Per the germline V gene, CDR1 is SEHNR and CDR2 is FQNEAQ (reference sequence). In DNA, the CDR3 is TGTGCCAGCAGCTCCATTTACAGTGGAGCTAATGAAAAACTGTTTTTT. Protein sequence: CASSSIYSGANEKLFF.

The CDR3 DNA is TGTGCCAGCAGCTTAGTCGTAGGACAGGGAAAGAACACTGAAGCTTTCTTT. This encodes CASSLVVGQGKNTEAFF. The gene calls are TRBV11-2 and TRBJ1-1; 8 nucleotides align to TRBD1. Germline-derived CDR1 and CDR2 are SGHAT and FQNNGV. CDR3 length: 17 residues. The J segment lost 1 base and the V segment lost 1 base, leaving 8 bases of the junction unmatched.

The rearrangement links TRBV7-3 to TRBJ1-2; no clear D. CDR3 length equals 13 residues. V lost 3 bases to trimming and J lost 4 bases, with 9 bases between them. Germline V gives CDR1 SGHTA, CDR2 FQGTGA. CDR3 bases: TGTGCCAGCAGCTTGGCGGGAGGCTATGGCTACACCTTC. Translated, it gives CASSLAGGYGYTF. Drawing the rest from reference TRBV7-3 and TRBJ1-2, the complete variable domain is GAGVSQTPSNKVTEKGKYVELRCDPISGHTALYWYRQSLGQGPEFLIYFQGTGAADDSGLPNDRFFAVRPEGSVSTLKIQRTERGDSAVYLCASSLAGGYGYTFGSGTRLTVV.

There are a few counts of this clone. V usage is TRBV5-1 and J usage is TRBJ2-3; TRBD2 matches at 12 bases. The trim removed 4 bases at V and 1 base at J, leaving 4 bases unmatched. Germline V CDR1 and CDR2: SGHRS, YFSETQ. This CDR3 is 16 amino acids long. CDR3 sequence reads: CASSPGLAGRTDTQYF. CDR3 in DNA: TGCGCCAGCAGCCCCGGACTAGCGGGACGCACAGATACGCAGTATTTT.

This clone was detected only once. The chain is built from TRBV11-1 and TRBJ2-1; D gene uncertain. CDR3 length: 15 residues. Trimming shortened V by 7 bases and J by 0 bases, and 13 bases separated the two germline ends. From germline, CDR1 is SGHAT and CDR2 FQDESV (reference sequence). The CDR3: CASNSLESSYNEQFF. DNA of the CDR3: TGTGCCAGCAACTCACTCGAAAGCTCCTACAATGAGCAGTTCTTC. Supplemented by reference TRBV11-1 and TRBJ2-1, the full variable domain reads EAEVAQSPRYKITEKSQAVAFWCDPISGHATLYWYRQILGQGPELLVQFQDESVVDDSQLPKDRFSAERLKGVDSTLKIQPAELGDSAMYLCASNSLESSYNEQFFGPGTRLTVL.

There are a few counts of this clone. This chain links TRBV7-6 with TRBJ2-7; no firm D call. There are 13 residues in the CDR3. V lost 6 bases and J 0 bases, leaving 9 bases between the germline ends. Germline-derived CDR1 and CDR2 are SGHVS and FNYEAQ. This chain's CDR3 is CASRGLGSYEQYF. The CDR3 bases are TGTGCCAGCAGAGGGCTGGGCTCCTACGAGCAGTACTTC.

A few counts support this clone. The chain combines TRBV18 with TRBJ2-7; D ambiguous. CDR3 length: 15 residues. V lost 6 bases to trimming and J lost 1 base, with 16 bases between them. Per the germline V gene, CDR1 is KGHSH and CDR2 is LQKENI. This CDR3 is CASSLEVKRSYEQYF. The CDR3 coding sequence is TGTGCCAGCTCCCTGGAAGTAAAACGATCCTACGAGCAGTACTTC.

The chain is built from TRBV6-5 and TRBJ1-3; D remains unclear. CDR1 MNHEY and CDR2 SVGAGI come from the germline V gene. V lost 8 bases to trimming and J lost 4 bases, with 6 bases between them. The CDR3 covers 11 residues. DNA for the CDR3: TGTGCCAGCCGTCAGGGAAACACCATATATTTT. Translated: CASRQGNTIYF.

This clone was observed a handful of times. The chain is built from TRBV4-2 and TRBJ2-5; D tentatively reads TRBD1 or TRBD2 (5 bases each). From germline, CDR1 is LGHNA and CDR2 YNFKEQ. V lost 2 bases, J lost 7 bases, and 20 bases lay in between. CDR3 length: 16 residues. CDR3 sequence reads: CASSQSTDSTGGTQYF. The CDR3 DNA is TGTGCCAGCAGCCAATCTACCGACTCCACAGGAGGGACCCAGTACTTC.

Ten or more counts support this clone. The chain has TRBV5-1 and TRBJ2-3; D perhaps matches TRBD1 (5 bases). Trimming shortened V by 0 bases and J by 2 bases, and 7 bases separated the two germline ends. Germline CDR1 and CDR2: SGHRS and YFSETQ. The length of the CDR3 is 14 residues. CDR3 in DNA: TGCGCCAGCAGCTTGGGACAGCACACAGATACGCAGTATTTT. Translated: CASSLGQHTDTQYF.

V usage is TRBV28 and J usage is TRBJ1-5; no clear D. The CDR3 extends over 12 amino acids. Germline V gene sequence: CDR1 MDHEN, CDR2 SYDVKM. Trimming removed 6 bases at V and 5 bases at J, with 8 bases between. In DNA form, the CDR3 reads TGTGCCAGCAGGGGAATAGATCAGCCCCAGCATTTT. Its protein is CASRGIDQPQHF.

The gene calls are TRBV28 and TRBJ1-2; TRBD1 might be the D (6 bases). The V end was cut by 6 bases, the J end by 4 bases, with 12 bases between. The CDR3 is 13 residues long. Germline values: CDR1 MDHEN, CDR2 SYDVKM. The CDR3 protein is CASRSGVSYGYTF. The DNA of the CDR3 is TGTGCCAGCAGGTCAGGGGTGTCCTATGGCTACACCTTC.

This clone was seen a few times. V gene TRBV7-9 combines with J gene TRBJ2-3; D possibly corresponds to TRBD2 (5 bases). This CDR3 is 16 amino acids long. Germline V CDR1 and CDR2: SEHNR, FQNEAQ (reference sequence). V lost 4 bases to trimming and J lost 0 bases, with 14 bases between them. The CDR3 here is CASSSYFGGSTDTQYF. The CDR3 nucleotides read TGTGCCAGCAGCTCTTATTTCGGCGGGAGCACAGATACGCAGTATTTT.

This clone was picked up a small number of times. The gene calls are TRBV7-3 and TRBJ1-1; 8 positions agree with TRBD1. Germline V lookup: CDR1 SGHTA, CDR2 FQGTGA. V trimming: 6 bases; J trimming: 0 bases; junction bases outside the gene matches: 12. The CDR3 sequence is 17 residues long. This chain's CDR3 is CASRSLDRGGLNTEAFF. In DNA form, the CDR3 reads TGTGCCAGCAGGTCACTCGACAGGGGAGGACTGAACACTGAAGCTTTCTTT.

This clone was seen only a few times. One junction end does not reproduce the germline sequence, and a read error may be involved. The chain couples TRBV7-2 to TRBJ2-5; 8 bases agree with TRBD2. Germline CDR1 is SGHTA and CDR2 is FQGNSA. The CDR3 sequence is 16 residues long. The CDR3 is CASSQGASGSGETQYF. The CDR3 DNA follows: TGCGCCAGCAGCCAAGGGGCCAGCGGGAGCGGGGAGACCCAGTACTTC.

This clone was seen many times. The rearrangement links TRBV7-9 to TRBJ2-7, with TRBD1 as a possible D gene (6 bases). V lost 4 bases and J lost 4, with 14 bases in between. The germline V gene encodes CDR1 SEHNR and CDR2 FQNEAQ (reference sequence). The CDR3 extends over 14 amino acids. This CDR3 reads CASSWAQGPYEQYF. In nucleotides, the CDR3 is TGTGCCAGCAGCTGGGCACAGGGACCTTACGAGCAGTACTTC.

This clone appeared a few times. The V and J genes are TRBV9 and TRBJ1-5, with D hard to call. Germline-derived CDR1 and CDR2 are SGDLS and YYNGEE. V gave up 0 bases and J gave up 5 bases, with 6 bases separating them. This CDR3 contains 13 residues. CDR3 nucleotides: TGTGCCAGCAGCGTAGACGGAGATCAGCCCCAGCATTTT. Translating it yields CASSVDGDQPQHF.

V usage is TRBV19 and J usage is TRBJ2-1, with 9 bases that match TRBD2. The CDR3 sequence is 16 residues long. Germline CDR1 reads LNHDA; CDR2 reads SQIVND (reference sequence). Trimming took 3 bases from V and 6 from J; bases not matched to a gene: 9. The CDR3 coding sequence is TGTGCCAGTAGTATGATACAGAGCGGGAGGCGCAATGAGCAGTTCTTC. Encoded protein: CASSMIQSGRRNEQFF.

This clone appeared a few times. The same CDR3 arises from other DNA sequences in this sample as well. The chain combines TRBV19 with TRBJ1-5; D not certain. The CDR3 is made up of 13 amino acids. The ends were cut back, 6 bases at V and 4 bases at J, with 10 bases in the middle. The germline V gene encodes CDR1 LNHDA and CDR2 SQIVND (reference sequence). The CDR3 here is CASSGRVNQPQHF. The DNA of the CDR3 is TGTGCCAGTAGCGGACGGGTTAATCAGCCCCAGCATTTT.